This T cell receptor (beta chain) was identified during a study of early T cells in non-severe SARS-CoV-2 infection. Overall study context: Sequenced bulk RNA came from whole blood that was unsorted, and chains were unpaired. Study-level points and caveats: A preference for anti-spike CD8 responses marked VDJdb matching, which missed private and CD4 specificities.

Unique molecular identifiers tagged individual cDNA molecules. TCRdb re-called the 5' RACE reads with MiXCR, one entry per CDR3 protein. The sample yields approximately 45,000 distinct CDR3 sequences, about a tenth seen once. There are 12 residues in the CDR3. Trimming shortened V by 1 base and J by 7 bases, and 4 bases separated the two germline ends. The germline V gene encodes CDR1 SNHLY and CDR2 FYNNEI. This clonotype was counted ten times or more. Its antigen is unidentified. The chain employs TRBV2 and TRBJ1-4; D not certain. The receptor was derived from an adult who was a healthcare worker with PCR-confirmed SARS-CoV-2 infection or an uninfected control (not recorded which). The sample consisted of whole blood. The CDR3 nucleotides read TGTGCCAGCAGTGAAGTTCCTGAAAAACTGTTTTTT. Protein sequence: CASSEVPEKLFF.